Each of the 20 T cell receptor beta chains below was sequenced from the same sample in a study of T cell responses to AZD1222 COVID-19 vaccine. The table came from immunoSEQ multiplex PCR; TCRdb's copy has only in-frame clones and leaves some out. The data hold 130,000 to 150,000 clones, with 89% observed a single time. This specimen consisted of peripheral blood, obtained 28 days after the second AZD1222 dose. The receptors stem from an adult who received the AZD1222 COVID-19 vaccine.

V and J are TRBV5-4 and TRBJ2-1; 9 bases agree with TRBD1. J gave up 2 bases and V 0 bases, and 3 bases lay outside the gene matches. Germline CDR1 reads SGHNT; CDR2 reads YYREEE (reference sequence). The CDR3 loop spans 16 amino acids. The CDR3: CASSLGGQGPYNEQFF. The CDR3 DNA reads as TGTGCCAGCAGCTTGGGGGGACAGGGCCCCTACAATGAGCAGTTCTTC.

The V gene is TRBV5-1, the J gene TRBJ1-4; D call uncertain. Deletions cut 0 bases from V and 3 bases from J, with 6 bases between. The CDR3 loop spans 14 amino acids. In germline, CDR1 is SGHRS, CDR2 YFSETQ. The CDR3, as DNA: TGCGCCAGCAGCTTGGGTAACCCTAATGAAAAACTGTTTTTT. It translates to CASSLGNPNEKLFF.

The V call is TRBV10-3, the J call TRBJ1-1; 7 nucleotides align to TRBD1. Germline values: CDR1 ENHRY, CDR2 SYGVKD. With 2 bases clipped from V and 6 bases from J, the junction kept 12 bases outside the gene matches. The CDR3 totals 16 residues. The CDR3: CAISETRQGKKSEAFF. The DNA of the CDR3 is TGTGCCATCAGTGAGACAAGACAGGGTAAAAAATCTGAAGCTTTCTTT.

This clone has just one count. V usage is TRBV5-1 and J usage is TRBJ1-1; no definite D call. Germline V gene data show CDR1 as SGHRS and CDR2 as YFSETQ. The CDR3 extends over 13 amino acids. V gave up 0 bases and J gave up 5 bases, with 8 bases separating them. The CDR3 region has the DNA TGCGCCAGCAGCTTGGGGACTTCGACTGAAGCTTTCTTT. As protein: CASSLGTSTEAFF. The full variable domain, its missing parts supplied by reference TRBV5-1 and TRBJ1-1, is KAGVTQTPRYLIKTRGQQVTLSCSPISGHRSVSWYQQTPGQGLQFLFEYFSETQRNKGNFPGRFSGRQFSNSRSEMNVSTLELGDSALYLCASSLGTSTEAFFGQGTRLTVV.

The rearrangement uses TRBV9 and TRBJ2-7; TRBD1 or TRBD2 may be the D gene (5 bases each). The CDR3 extends over 14 amino acids. The V gene lost 3 bases and the J gene lost 2 bases, with 12 bases spanning the gap. From germline, CDR1 is SGDLS and CDR2 YYNGEE. In DNA, the CDR3 is TGTGCCAGCAGCGCGACGGGGCACCCCTACGAGCAGTACTTC. It encodes CASSATGHPYEQYF. Based on the CDR3 plus reference TRBV9 and TRBJ2-7, the full variable domain is DSGVTQTPKHLITATGQRVTLRCSPRSGDLSVYWYQQSLDQGLQFLIQYYNGEERAKGNILERFSAQQFPDLHSELNLSSLELGDSALYFCASSATGHPYEQYFGPGTRLTVT.

J is TRBJ2-7 and V is TRBV7-2; 8 bases match TRBD1. V trimming: 3 bases; J trimming: 2 bases; junction bases outside the gene matches: 3. This CDR3 region has 14 residues. Germline lookup yields CDR1 SGHTA and CDR2 FQGNSA. The CDR3 coding sequence is TGTGCCAGCAGCTTTGGACAGGGACCCTACGAGCAGTACTTC. It translates to CASSFGQGPYEQYF.

This clone has only a few counts. The V call is TRBV19, the J call TRBJ2-1; 14 positions match TRBD2. The V gene end was trimmed by 4 bases and the J gene end by 13 bases; junction bases not matched to a gene: 3. Germline CDR1 and CDR2: LNHDA and SQIVND (reference sequence). The CDR3 is 13 residues long. CDR3 nucleotides: TGTGCCAGTAGTACGGGACTAGCGGGAGTACAGTTCTTC. Residues: CASSTGLAGVQFF.

This clone was found a few times. V gene TRBV4-3 combines with J gene TRBJ1-6; D uncertain. Trimming left V 3 bases short and J 0 bases short, with 12 bases between. CDR3 length equals 17 residues. Germline lookup yields CDR1 LGHNA and CDR2 YSLEER. The CDR3 DNA follows: TGCGCCAGCAGCCAGCAGACCGCGAGCTCCTATAATTCACCCCTCCACTTT. Amino acids: CASSQQTASSYNSPLHF.

The chain couples TRBV7-9 to TRBJ2-1; 7 positions match TRBD1. The germline V gene encodes CDR1 SEHNR and CDR2 FQNEAQ (reference sequence). V trimming: 5 bases; J trimming: 8 bases; junction bases outside the gene matches: 9. CDR3 length: 14 residues. The CDR3 loop reads CASSLDNRGDEQFF. CDR3 coding DNA: TGTGCCAGCAGCCTGGATAACAGGGGCGATGAGCAGTTCTTC.

V and J are TRBV4-3 and TRBJ2-1; 12 positions agree with TRBD2. Germline assignment: CDR1 LGHNA and CDR2 YSLEER. The length of the CDR3 is 18 residues. Trimming took 2 bases from V and 0 from J; bases not matched to a gene: 5. Written as DNA, the CDR3 is TGCGCCAGCAGCCAACGGCTAGCGGGAGGGAGCTCCTACAATGAGCAGTTCTTC. Amino acids: CASSQRLAGGSSYNEQFF.

This clone was detected once. The gene calls are TRBV29-1 and TRBJ2-3, with a weak D call TRBD1 (6 bases). The CDR3 is made up of 12 amino acids. The germline V and J ends were trimmed by 7 bases and 2 bases, with 10 bases remaining between them. Germline V gene sequence: CDR1 SQVTM, CDR2 ANQGSEA. The CDR3 bases are TGCAGCGAAGGACAGTTCACAGATACGCAGTATTTT. Amino acid sequence: CSEGQFTDTQYF.

The V gene is TRBV5-1, the J gene TRBJ2-2; a possible D gene is TRBD1 (6 bases). The germline CDR1 and CDR2 sequences are SGHRS and YFSETQ. V was shortened by 0 bases and J by 4 bases, with 22 bases between the two germline ends. CDR3 size: 19 residues. The CDR3 DNA reads TGCGCCAGCAGCTTGGGCCAGGGGTTGGTCCTACGGAGCACCGGGGAGCTGTTTTTT. Its protein is CASSLGQGLVLRSTGELFF.

The CDR3 region is CASSGTGDYGYTF. The CDR3 DNA reads as TGCGCCAGCAGCGGTACAGGGGACTATGGCTACACCTTC. The J gene is TRBJ1-2, the V gene TRBV5-1; 7 positions agree with TRBD1. The length of the CDR3 is 13 residues. Germline CDR1 and CDR2: SGHRS and YFSETQ. The trim removed 4 bases at V and 3 bases at J, leaving 3 bases unmatched.

The chain uses TRBV5-6 and TRBJ1-2, with 7 bases that match TRBD1. CDR1 SGHDT and CDR2 YYEEEE come from the germline V gene. Trimming took 3 bases from V and 2 from J; bases not matched to a gene: 7. The CDR3 length is 15 residues. In DNA, the CDR3 is TGTGCCAGCAGCTCCGGACAGGTTATGAACTATGGCTACACCTTC. Translated, it gives CASSSGQVMNYGYTF.

The V gene is TRBV24-1, the J gene TRBJ1-2; TRBD1 matches at 7 bases. This CDR3 spans 14 amino acids. V shed 4 bases, J shed 2 bases, and the junction held 3 bases outside the gene matches. Germline loops: CDR1 KGHDR, CDR2 SFDVKD. CDR3 coding DNA: TGTGCCACCAGTGACTCGGACAGGAACTATGGCTACACCTTC. Translating it yields CATSDSDRNYGYTF.

The CDR3 sequence is CASSKLVNSGANVLTF. Here the CDR3 DNA reads TGTGCCAGCAGCAAACTAGTAAATAGTGGGGCCAACGTCCTGACTTTC. The chain uses TRBV5-4 and TRBJ2-6, with a tentative D call TRBD2 (5 bases). This CDR3 has 16 residues. Trimming left V 4 bases short and J 3 bases short, with 14 bases between. The germline V gene encodes CDR1 SGHNT and CDR2 YYREEE (reference sequence).

The V call is TRBV5-4, the J call TRBJ1-2, with D tentatively TRBD1 (6 bases). The CDR3 length is 15 residues. Germline CDR1 SGHNT, CDR2 YYREEE (reference sequence). V gave up 2 bases and J gave up 0 bases, with 11 bases separating them. The CDR3 is CASSFGQLANYGYTF. CDR3 nucleotide sequence: TGTGCCAGCAGCTTTGGACAGTTAGCTAACTATGGCTACACCTTC.

This rearrangement joins TRBV28 to TRBJ1-3, with no clear D. Trimming left V 3 bases short and J 5 bases short, with 8 bases between. This CDR3 comprises 13 residues. Germline-derived CDR1 and CDR2 are MDHEN and SYDVKM. The CDR3 coding sequence is TGTGCCAGCAGTTTGGGCATTCGAAACACCATATATTTT. Protein sequence: CASSLGIRNTIYF.

This clone came up once. CDR3 sequence reads: CASSYRAGSGNTIYF. The CDR3 nucleotides read TGTGCCAGCAGCTACAGGGCCGGCTCTGGAAACACCATATATTTT. The V and J genes are TRBV11-3 and TRBJ1-3, with D maybe TRBD1 (6 bases). V was shortened by 4 bases and J by 0 bases, with 10 bases between the two germline ends. CDR3 size: 15 residues. Germline V gene data show CDR1 as SGHNT and CDR2 as YENEEA.

The genes are TRBV2 and TRBJ1-1; D is unresolved. The germline CDR1 and CDR2 sequences are SNHLY and FYNNEI. The CDR3 is 12 residues long. Deletions cut 0 bases from V and 4 bases from J, with 3 bases between. The chain's CDR3 is CASSEARTEAFF. CDR3 nucleotides: TGTGCCAGCAGTGAAGCGCGCACTGAAGCTTTCTTT.